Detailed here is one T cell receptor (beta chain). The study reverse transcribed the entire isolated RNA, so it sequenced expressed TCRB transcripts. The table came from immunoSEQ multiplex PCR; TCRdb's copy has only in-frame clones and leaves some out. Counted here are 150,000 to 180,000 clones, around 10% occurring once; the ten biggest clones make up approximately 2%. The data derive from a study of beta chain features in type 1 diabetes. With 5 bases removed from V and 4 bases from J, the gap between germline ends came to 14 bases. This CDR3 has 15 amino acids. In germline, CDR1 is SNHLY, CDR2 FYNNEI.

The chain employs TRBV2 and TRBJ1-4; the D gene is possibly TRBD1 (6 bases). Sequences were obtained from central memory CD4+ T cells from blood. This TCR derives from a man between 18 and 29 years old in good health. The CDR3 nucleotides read TGTGCCAGCAGTACCCGCAGGGGCGATAATGAAAAACTGTTTTTT. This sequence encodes CASSTRRGDNEKLFF.